This T cell receptor beta chain was captured in a study of cytomegalovirus exposure and HLA in healthy donors. The study's findings and limits: Earlier analysis looked at TCR beta V segments, and most were productive about 90% or about 30% of the time. In a later analysis, approximately 15,000 TCR beta sequences were associated with HLA alleles at 0.05 false discovery rate. TCR beta V- and J-gene trimming was later associated with a missense DCLRE1C variant. Accurate prediction of most subjects' HLA-A and HLA-B alleles from TCR beta sequences was reported.

60 Vbeta and 13 Jbeta primers were used in PCR. The protocol was immunoSEQ multiplex PCR, while the TCRdb copy is restricted to in-frame clones and leaves out a portion. The profile shows more than 90,000 clones, around 74% of them singletons. This clone came up once. What it binds is not known. The germline CDR1 and CDR2 sequences are SGHRS and YFSETQ. The J segment lost 8 bases and the V segment lost 4 bases, leaving 8 bases of the junction unmatched. The CDR3 has 14 amino acids. The sequencing sample was made of PBMCs. The TCR originated in a man in his forties or fifties in good health and CMV-seropositive. The chain is built from TRBV5-1 and TRBJ2-3; 9 bases are shared with TRBD1. For the CDR3, the DNA is TGCGCCAGCAGCAGGGGACAGGGAGGGGGTACGCAGTATTTT. Protein product: CASSRGQGGGTQYF.